Here is one T cell receptor beta chain with its context. It lacks a known antigen. No base qualities exist here, and no much larger clone lies one base off it. The data derive from a study of blood T cell repertoires in COVID-19 (dated by TCRdb to about 2020). About the investigation overall: Samples covering the acute and convalescent phases of COVID-19 were provided by collaborators in the United States, Italy and Spain. The material from the prospective study consisted of cDNA or gDNA derived from T cells, B-cell-depleted T cells, or PBMCs. Deeply sampled blood TCRbeta repertoires from subjects exposed to, actively infected with, or recovered from COVID-19 were included in the dataset. The repertoires were made available in a free public database intended to serve as a resource for research on the immune response to SARS-CoV-2. Samples were obtained from the ongoing ImmuneRACE study (first 160 participants) and from 950 to 1,500 subjects provided by 6 global collaborators. Nearly every sample came with metadata listing a de-identified subject ID, COVID-19 status, age in years and sex. Where HLA class I and class II types were available, the types were taken from metadata supplied by the sample provider, not from assay-based typing.

Here V drops 6 bases and J drops 2 bases, and the junction holds 2 bases not matched to any gene. For CDR1 and CDR2, the germline V gene (reference sequence) lists MNHEY and SMNVEV. From the cysteine up to the phenylalanine, the CDR3 has a length of 13 residues. Only the CDR3 DNA stays, 39 bases, in frame from base 1. Whole blood was collected in K2EDTA tubes by collaborating institutions according to the institutions' own protocols. For TCRbeta analysis, collaborators shipped samples as frozen whole blood, isolated PBMCs, or DNA extracted from either of those sample types. Results the study describes overall, beyond this receptor: The amount of clinical and demographic metadata varied by source and participant and was provided uncurated.

TCRbeta CDR3 regions were amplified from genomic DNA by means of the immunoSEQ Assay, a bias-controlled multiplex PCR. The published analysis was carried out like this. The number of nucleated cells in each sample was estimated by amplification of reference gene primers within the assay. Sequence reads were collapsed and filtered to measure the absolute abundance of every unique TCRbeta CDR3 rearrangement. For each sample, productive Simpson clonality was calculated as the square root of Simpson's diversity index across productive rearrangements. What TCRdb holds here is the immuneACCESS table cut down to in-frame rearrangements. Part of the clones is not present; checked against another copy, under half of the missing clones reflect an unresolved V gene, and the others are unexplained. That table is the source of V, J and clone size, and D and trimming were worked out from the DNA. Across this sample there are about 110,000 clones, with 70% to 90% seen only once. The ten most abundant clones make up roughly 5% of the sample.

The chain is assembled from TRBV27 and TRBJ1-2; 8 middle bases align to TRBD1. The sample taken for sequencing was peripheral blood. This receptor was obtained from a human donor in a cohort sampled during active COVID-19. The nucleotides read TGTGCCAGCAGGGCAGGGGGCAACTATGGCTACACCTTC. This is translated as CASRAGGNYGYTF.